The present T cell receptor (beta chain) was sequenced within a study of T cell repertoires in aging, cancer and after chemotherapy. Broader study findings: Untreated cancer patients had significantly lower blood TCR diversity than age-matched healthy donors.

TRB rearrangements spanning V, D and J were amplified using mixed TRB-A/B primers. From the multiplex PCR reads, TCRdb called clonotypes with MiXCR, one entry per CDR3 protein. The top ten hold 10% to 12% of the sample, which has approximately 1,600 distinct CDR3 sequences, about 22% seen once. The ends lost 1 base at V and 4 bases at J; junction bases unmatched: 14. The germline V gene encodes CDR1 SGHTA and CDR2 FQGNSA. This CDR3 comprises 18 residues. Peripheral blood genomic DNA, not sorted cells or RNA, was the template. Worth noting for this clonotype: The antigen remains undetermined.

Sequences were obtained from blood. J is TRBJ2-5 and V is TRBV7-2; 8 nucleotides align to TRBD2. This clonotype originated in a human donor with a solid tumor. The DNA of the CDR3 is TGTGCCAGCAGCTTAGGGGCTAGCGGGCCCCTGGTCGGAGAGACCCAGTACTTC. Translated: CASSLGASGPLVGETQYF.